The 13 T cell receptor beta chains given below trace back to one sample, sequenced in a study of cytomegalovirus exposure and HLA in healthy donors. Primers included in the PCR were 60 Vbeta and 13 Jbeta primers. Data came from immunoSEQ multiplex PCR; TCRdb stores just in-frame clones and leaves some out. This table holds about 140,000 clones, approximately 82% found once. The sequencing input was PBMCs. Source of these receptors: a young man in good health and CMV-seropositive.

In its sample, this clone was seen once. The genes are TRBV28 and TRBJ2-7; 7 bases line up with TRBD1. The CDR3 contains 15 residues. Germline V gene data show CDR1 as MDHEN and CDR2 as SYDVKM. J was trimmed by 4 bases and V by 7 bases; bases with no gene match: 13. The CDR3 DNA follows: TGTGCCAGCATATCGATAAGGGGACAGACATACGAGCAGTACTTC. The encoded protein is CASISIRGQTYEQYF.

The CDR3 DNA follows: TGTGCCAGCAGTGGGGCAGGGGGCGACTATGGCTACACCTTC. This codes for CASSGAGGDYGYTF. The chain combines TRBV2 with TRBJ1-2, with 8 nucleotides matching TRBD1. The CDR3 loop spans 14 amino acids. Germline CDR1 and CDR2: SNHLY and FYNNEI. V gave up 4 bases and J gave up 3 bases; unmatched junction bases: 4.

The J gene is TRBJ1-5, the V gene TRBV6-5; a possible D gene is TRBD1 (5 bases). The CDR3 contains 15 residues. Germline V gene lookup returns CDR1 MNHEY and CDR2 SVGAGI. V gave up 5 bases and J gave up 0 bases, with 11 bases separating them. CDR3 in DNA: TGTGCCAGCAGTCTTAGGCAGGGTAGCAATCAGCCCCAGCATTTT. Protein: CASSLRQGSNQPQHF.

The chain joins TRBV28 to TRBJ1-2, with D perhaps matching TRBD1 (5 bases). V was shortened by 6 bases and J by 5 bases, with 7 bases between the two germline ends. This CDR3 is built from 11 residues. Per germline, CDR1 MDHEN and CDR2 SYDVKM. CDR3 protein: CASSDRYGYTF. The DNA for the CDR3 is TGTGCCAGCAGCGACAGATATGGCTACACCTTC.

The chain is built from TRBV30 and TRBJ1-1; 11 positions match TRBD1. The junction had 10 bases not matched to a gene; V was cut back by 3 bases and J by 7 bases. The CDR3 is 15 amino acids. Germline assignment: CDR1 GTSNPN and CDR2 SVGIG (reference sequence). CDR3 loop: CAWSGQGANKFEAFF. In DNA form, the CDR3 reads TGTGCCTGGAGCGGACAGGGGGCAAATAAATTTGAAGCTTTCTTT.

V gene TRBV5-6 combines with J gene TRBJ2-2; a possible D gene is TRBD1 (6 bases). Trimming left V 4 bases short and J 8 bases short, with 9 bases between. The CDR3 has 12 amino acids. CDR1 and CDR2 from the germline V gene are SGHDT and YYEEEE. Here the CDR3 DNA reads TGTGCCAGCAGCCAAAGGGGGGGGGAGCTGTTTTTT. Translating it yields CASSQRGGELFF.

This chain links TRBV28 with TRBJ1-2; D is perhaps TRBD1 (6 bases). This CDR3 comprises 14 residues. The germline V gene has CDR1 MDHEN and CDR2 SYDVKM. V lost 7 bases, J lost 4 bases, and 16 bases lay in between. CDR3 residues: CASTRAVRGYGYTF. The CDR3 DNA sequence: TGTGCCAGCACCCGGGCAGTCAGGGGCTATGGCTACACCTTC.

This clone was counted only a few times. This chain links TRBV10-3 with TRBJ1-1; D is unresolved. This CDR3 has 14 amino acids. The germline V gene encodes CDR1 ENHRY and CDR2 SYGVKD. The ends were cut back, 1 base at V and 4 bases at J, with 10 bases in the middle. DNA for the CDR3: TGTGCCATCAGTGAGTTTGCCGAGCGCACTGAAGCTTTCTTT. Translation gives CAISEFAERTEAFF.

This clone was seen once. This chain connects TRBV16 to TRBJ1-5; TRBD1 is a possible D gene (6 bases). Germline CDR1 is KGHSY and CDR2 is FQNENV. The germline V and J ends were trimmed by 2 bases and 0 bases, with 14 bases remaining between them. This CDR3 has 17 amino acids. The CDR3 sequence is CASSQAMTGDSNQPQHF. For the CDR3, the DNA is TGTGCCAGCAGCCAAGCTATGACAGGAGATAGCAATCAGCCCCAGCATTTT.

The rearrangement uses TRBV11-1 and TRBJ2-7; 7 bases align to TRBD1. The length of the CDR3 is 16 residues. V trimming: 4 bases; J trimming: 0 bases; junction bases outside the gene matches: 9. Germline assignment: CDR1 SGHAT and CDR2 FQDESV (reference sequence). The CDR3 sequence is CASSSPQTGISYEQYF. The CDR3 nucleotides read TGTGCCAGCAGCTCCCCTCAGACAGGGATCTCCTACGAGCAGTACTTC. Using reference TRBV11-1 and TRBJ2-7 for the parts outside the CDR3, the full variable domain is EAEVAQSPRYKITEKSQAVAFWCDPISGHATLYWYRQILGQGPELLVQFQDESVVDDSQLPKDRFSAERLKGVDSTLKIQPAELGDSAMYLCASSSPQTGISYEQYFGPGTRLTVT.

CDR3 in DNA: TGTGCCAGCAGTTACCGGAACACTGAAGCTTTCTTT. It translates to CASSYRNTEAFF. The chain couples TRBV6-5 to TRBJ1-1, with D unresolved. V lost 2 bases, J lost 1 base, and 2 bases lay in between. The length of the CDR3 is 12 residues. CDR1 and CDR2 (germline): MNHEY, SVGAGI.

This clone appeared a single time. The CDR3 region is CASSARTDPSYEQYF. In DNA form, the CDR3 reads TGTGCCAGCAGCGCGCGGACAGACCCCTCCTACGAGCAGTACTTC. The V gene is TRBV9, the J gene TRBJ2-7; D possibly corresponds to TRBD1 (6 bases). Between the trimmed V and J ends, which lost 3 bases and 0 bases, there was a span of 13 bases. Germline CDR1 and CDR2: SGDLS and YYNGEE. The CDR3 has 15 amino acids.

The chain has TRBV5-1 and TRBJ2-3, with TRBD1 matching over 10 bases. This CDR3 is 17 amino acids long. V shed 4 bases, J shed 2 bases, and the junction held 10 bases outside the gene matches. Germline V gene data show CDR1 as SGHRS and CDR2 as YFSETQ. CDR3 sequence reads: CASSPNGQGVLTDTQYF. For the CDR3, the DNA is TGCGCCAGCAGCCCGAATGGACAGGGGGTTCTCACAGATACGCAGTATTTT. Filled out from reference TRBV5-1 and TRBJ2-3, the complete variable domain reads KAGVTQTPRYLIKTRGQQVTLSCSPISGHRSVSWYQQTPGQGLQFLFEYFSETQRNKGNFPGRFSGRQFSNSRSEMNVSTLELGDSALYLCASSPNGQGVLTDTQYFGPGTRLTVL.